This TCR beta chain stems from a study of T cell repertoires in cytomegalovirus infection. Study context: Public TCR beta signature analysis indicated the presence of both CMV infection and matching HLA type.

One entry per CDR3 protein, called by TCRdb with MiXCR from the reads. The table lists 900,000 to 950,000 distinct CDR3 sequences, approximately 31% of them singletons, with roughly 12% in the top ten. To note about this clonotype: As yet, its antigen is unknown.

General study findings and limits: Of the TCR beta families, the public ones yielded a cumulative frequency that identified carriers of CMV plus the relevant HLA.

The clonotype originates from a human donor in good health (CMV status not recorded). Some clones in this sample may be carry-over from other donors' samples. The sample in question was cultured CD8+ T cells from PBMCs, obtained from culture after CMV antigen stimulation.

The CDR3 DNA is TGTGCCAGCAGTTTTCGCGGCATCGTACGGGGGACTGAAGCTTTCTTT. This encodes CASSFRGIVRGTEAFF. The chain uses TRBV28 and TRBJ1-1; the D gene is possibly TRBD1 (5 bases). V lost 3 bases, J lost 5 bases, and 19 bases lay in between. This CDR3 is built from 16 residues. Germline V gives CDR1 MDHEN, CDR2 SYDVKM.